The subject of this entry is one T cell receptor beta chain. Its antigen is as yet unknown. CDR3 length: 17 residues. The V and J ends lost 1 base and 0 bases respectively, with 13 bases between them. Germline CDR1 and CDR2: MNHEY and SVGAGI. This sample is part of a study of T cell repertoires in cytomegalovirus infection. Study overall: A matching HLA type, together with CMV infection, was signaled by public TCR beta signatures. Study-wide points: Of the TCR beta families, the public ones yielded a cumulative frequency that identified carriers of CMV plus the relevant HLA. Clonotype analysis showed dominance of the ex vivo response by HLA-C-restricted CMV-specific TCR beta clonotypes.

TCRdb redid the calling of the reads with MiXCR, one entry per CDR3 protein. The table lists hundreds of thousands of distinct CDR3 sequences, 20% to 30% of them singletons, with roughly 8% in the top ten. The TCR was taken from a human donor in good health (CMV status not recorded). Some clones in this sample may be carry-over from other donors' samples. The sample taken for sequencing was CD8+ T cells from PBMCs. This chain connects TRBV6-5 to TRBJ2-1, with D uncertain. The CDR3 sequence is CASSYYYSASSYNEQFF. The CDR3 region has the DNA TGTGCCAGCAGTTACTACTACAGCGCGAGCTCCTACAATGAGCAGTTCTTC.